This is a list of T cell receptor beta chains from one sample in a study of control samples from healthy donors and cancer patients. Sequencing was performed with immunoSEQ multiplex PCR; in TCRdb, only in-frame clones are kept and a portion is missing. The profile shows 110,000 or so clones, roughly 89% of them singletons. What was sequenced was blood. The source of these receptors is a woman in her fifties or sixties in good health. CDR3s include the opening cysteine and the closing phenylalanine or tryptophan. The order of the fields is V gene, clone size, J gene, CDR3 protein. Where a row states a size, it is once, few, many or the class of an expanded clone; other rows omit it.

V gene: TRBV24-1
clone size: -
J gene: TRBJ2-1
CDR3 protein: CATSDTGLKPEQFF

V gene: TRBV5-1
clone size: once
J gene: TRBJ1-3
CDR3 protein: CASSFTPPEANTIYF

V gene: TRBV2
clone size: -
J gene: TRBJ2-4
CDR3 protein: CASRTGTSGNIQYF

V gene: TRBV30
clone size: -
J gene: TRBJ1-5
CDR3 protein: CAWSPRARGNQPQHF

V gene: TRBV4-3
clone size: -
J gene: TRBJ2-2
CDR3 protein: CASSLGGLAGSTGELFF

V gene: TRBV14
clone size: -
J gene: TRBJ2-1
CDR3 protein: CASSQVLHEQFF

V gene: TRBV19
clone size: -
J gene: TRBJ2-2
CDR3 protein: CASSPRWASGGVGGELFF

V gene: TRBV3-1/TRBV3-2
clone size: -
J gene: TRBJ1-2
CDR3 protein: CASSPAGEGGYTF

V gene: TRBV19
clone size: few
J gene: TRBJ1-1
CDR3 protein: CASSPRLGGRGTEAFF

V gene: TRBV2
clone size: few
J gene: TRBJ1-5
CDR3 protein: CASSEALGYNQPQHF

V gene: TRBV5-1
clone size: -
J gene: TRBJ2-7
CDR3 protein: CASSGLGASYEQYF

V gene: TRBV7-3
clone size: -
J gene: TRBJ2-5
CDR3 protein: CASSSGQATFQETQYF

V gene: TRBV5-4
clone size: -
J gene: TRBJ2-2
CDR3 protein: CASSPAGLGRAGELFF

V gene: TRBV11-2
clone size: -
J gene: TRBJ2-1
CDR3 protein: CASRPSGAYNEQFF

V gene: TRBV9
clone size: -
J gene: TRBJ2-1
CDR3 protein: CASSEGYNEQFF

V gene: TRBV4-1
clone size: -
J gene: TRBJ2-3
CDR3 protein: CASSHPARERGNTQYF

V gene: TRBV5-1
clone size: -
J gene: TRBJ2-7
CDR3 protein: CASSKEAGFYEQYF

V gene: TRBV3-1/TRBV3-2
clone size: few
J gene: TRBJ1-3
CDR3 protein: CASSQEQGIYSGNTIYF

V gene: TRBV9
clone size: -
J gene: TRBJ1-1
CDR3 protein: CASSGPAGEETEAFF

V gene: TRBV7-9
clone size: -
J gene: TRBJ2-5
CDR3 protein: CASSLDRGVQETQYF

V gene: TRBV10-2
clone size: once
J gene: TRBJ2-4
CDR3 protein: CAVGLAGPDPKNIQYF

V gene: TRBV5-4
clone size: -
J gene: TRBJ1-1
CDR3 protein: CASSLGSGGPEAFF

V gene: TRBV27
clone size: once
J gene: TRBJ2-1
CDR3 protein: CASSFLGGADEQFF

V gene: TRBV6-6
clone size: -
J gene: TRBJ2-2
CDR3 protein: CASSYSDRAGELFF

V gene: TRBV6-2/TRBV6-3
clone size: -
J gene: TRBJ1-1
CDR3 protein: CASSPRFFSGQGNTEAFF

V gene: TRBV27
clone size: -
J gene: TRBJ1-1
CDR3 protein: CASSFRGAMNTEAFF

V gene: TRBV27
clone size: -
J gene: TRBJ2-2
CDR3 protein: CASSTQRGGASTGELFF

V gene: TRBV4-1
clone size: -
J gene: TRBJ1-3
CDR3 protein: CASSQRGRERAGNTIYF

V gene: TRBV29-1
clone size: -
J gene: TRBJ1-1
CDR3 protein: CSVAQGPTEAFF

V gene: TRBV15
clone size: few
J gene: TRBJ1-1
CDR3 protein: CATSWQGKSKRRTEAFF

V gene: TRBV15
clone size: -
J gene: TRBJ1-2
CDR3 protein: CATSNGQGFGYTF

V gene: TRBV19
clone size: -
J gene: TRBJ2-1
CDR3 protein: CASSILSGSSYNEQFF

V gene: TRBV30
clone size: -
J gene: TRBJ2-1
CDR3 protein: CAWSIPGQWGNEQFF

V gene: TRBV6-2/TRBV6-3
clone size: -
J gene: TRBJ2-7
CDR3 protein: CASSYGGSPYEQYF

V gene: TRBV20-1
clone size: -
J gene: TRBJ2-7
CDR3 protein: CSASQDRGFNEQYF

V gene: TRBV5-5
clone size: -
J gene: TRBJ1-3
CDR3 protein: CASSLTGGEDTIYF

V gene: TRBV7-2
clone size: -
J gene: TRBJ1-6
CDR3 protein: CASSPLGGMDRVLSPLHF

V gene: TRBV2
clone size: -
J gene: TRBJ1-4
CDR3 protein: CASSETGGGNEKLFF

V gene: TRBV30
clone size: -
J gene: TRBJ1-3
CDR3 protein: CAWSVFSVSSGNTIYF

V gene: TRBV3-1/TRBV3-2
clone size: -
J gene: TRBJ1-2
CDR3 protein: CASSLRGDGYTF

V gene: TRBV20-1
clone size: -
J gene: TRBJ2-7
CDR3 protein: CSARQGYEQYF

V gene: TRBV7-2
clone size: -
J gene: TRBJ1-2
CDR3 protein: CASSVAGSGYTF

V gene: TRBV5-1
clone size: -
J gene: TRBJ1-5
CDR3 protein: CASSLQGPNQPQHF

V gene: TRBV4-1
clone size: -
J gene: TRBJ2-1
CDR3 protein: CASSQEGGYSGTFGSEQFF

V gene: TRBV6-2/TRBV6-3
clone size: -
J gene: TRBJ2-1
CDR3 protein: CASSPALGGPGNEQFF

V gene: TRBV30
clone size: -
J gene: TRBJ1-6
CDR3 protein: CAWRSREGTNNSPLHF

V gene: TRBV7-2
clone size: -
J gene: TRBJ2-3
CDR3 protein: CASSRTGLLTDTQYF

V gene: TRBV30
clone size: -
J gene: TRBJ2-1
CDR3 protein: CAWEVGQGRIGEQFF

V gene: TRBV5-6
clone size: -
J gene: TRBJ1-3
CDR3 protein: CASSRSSGNTIYF

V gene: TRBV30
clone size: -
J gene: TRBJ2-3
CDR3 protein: CAWSKGYTDTQYF